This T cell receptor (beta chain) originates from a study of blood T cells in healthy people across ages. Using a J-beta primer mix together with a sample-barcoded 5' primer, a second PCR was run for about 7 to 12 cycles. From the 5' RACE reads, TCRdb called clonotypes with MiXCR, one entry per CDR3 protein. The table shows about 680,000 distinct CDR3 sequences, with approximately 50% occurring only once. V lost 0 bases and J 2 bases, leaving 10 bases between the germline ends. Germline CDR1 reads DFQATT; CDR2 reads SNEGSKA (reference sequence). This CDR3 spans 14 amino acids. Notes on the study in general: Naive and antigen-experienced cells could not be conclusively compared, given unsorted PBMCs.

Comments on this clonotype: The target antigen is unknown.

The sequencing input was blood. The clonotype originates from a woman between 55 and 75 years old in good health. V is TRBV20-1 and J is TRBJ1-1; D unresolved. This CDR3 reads CSARDQVTNTEAFF. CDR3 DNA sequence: TGCAGTGCTAGAGATCAGGTCACAAACACTGAAGCTTTCTTT.